What follows are 9 T cell receptor beta chains derived from one specimen sequenced in a study of OX40 agonist ivuxolimab in advanced cancers. Method: immunoSEQ multiplex PCR; TCRdb's copy keeps in-frame clones and lacks some. The sample carries roughly 29,000 clones, 90% recorded once. This material consisted of CD4+ or CD8+ T cells sorted from blood, taken in a trial of the OX40 agonist ivuxolimab. These receptors came from an adult with an advanced solid tumor such as melanoma, head and neck, liver or kidney cancer.

The gene calls are TRBV6-5 and TRBJ2-7; 10 bases match TRBD2. The V gene end was trimmed by 0 bases and the J gene end by 6 bases; junction bases not matched to a gene: 5. The CDR3 contains 15 residues. Germline-derived CDR1 and CDR2 are MNHEY and SVGAGI. Written as DNA, the CDR3 is TGTGCCAGCAGTTACTCGCTAGCGGGAGTACCCGAGCAGTACTTC. Its protein product is CASSYSLAGVPEQYF.

The V and J genes are TRBV13 and TRBJ2-1, with 8 bases identical to TRBD2. Germline V gene lookup returns CDR1 PRHDT and CDR2 FYEKMQ (reference sequence). The length of the CDR3 is 16 residues. V lost 5 bases and J lost 0; bases outside the gene matches: 6. The CDR3 nucleotides are TGTGCCAGCAGCCCAGGACTAGCTTACTCCTACAATGAGCAGTTCTTC. It codes for CASSPGLAYSYNEQFF.

V and J are TRBV2 and TRBJ2-7; D call uncertain. The CDR3 loop spans 14 amino acids. Trimming cost V 7 bases and J 0 bases, with 13 bases left between them. Germline assignment: CDR1 SNHLY and CDR2 FYNNEI. For the CDR3, the DNA is TGTGCCAGCATTCCATCTGTGGGCTCCTACGAGCAGTACTTC. It yields the protein CASIPSVGSYEQYF. The full variable domain, completed using reference TRBV2 and TRBJ2-7, is EPEVTQTPSHQVTQMGQEVILRCVPISNHLYFYWYRQILGQKVEFLVSFYNNEISEKSEIFDDQFSVERPDGSNFTLKIRSTKLEDSAMYFCASIPSVGSYEQYFGPGTRLTVT.

The J gene is TRBJ1-3, the V gene TRBV11-1, with D perhaps TRBD1 (5 bases). Trimming took off 0 bases at V and 2 bases at J, with 14 bases between the two ends. Germline CDR1 and CDR2: SGHAT and FQDESV (reference sequence). The CDR3 is 17 residues long. CDR3 loop: CASSLAPGRAAGNTIYF. The CDR3 bases are TGTGCCAGCAGCTTAGCTCCGGGACGGGCAGCTGGAAACACCATATATTTT.

This chain connects TRBV4-3 to TRBJ1-1; D is undetermined. V gave up 0 bases and J gave up 4 bases, with 12 bases separating them. The CDR3 totals 15 residues. Germline CDR1 LGHNA, CDR2 YSLEER. CDR3 sequence reads: CASSQDSVRSTEAFF. The CDR3 DNA reads TGCGCCAGCAGCCAAGATTCCGTCAGGAGCACTGAAGCTTTCTTT.

The chain combines TRBV10-2 with TRBJ2-1; TRBD2 agrees at 8 bases. CDR3 length: 16 amino acids. V was clipped by 2 bases and J by 9 bases; unmatched bases: 12. Germline V gene data show CDR1 as WSHSY and CDR2 as SAAADI. The DNA of the CDR3 is TGCGCCAGCAGTGAGCATGGTAGCGGGATTCACGGTGAGCAGTTCTTC. Its translation: CASSEHGSGIHGEQFF.

The chain recombines TRBV11-3 with TRBJ1-1, with 9 bases lining up with TRBD1. V dropped 5 bases and J dropped 3; count of bases not matched to a gene: 13. Germline CDR1 SGHNT, CDR2 YENEEA. The CDR3 covers 17 residues. In DNA, the CDR3 is TGTGCCAGCAGCCCCCGTACAGGGGGCGCCTTGGACACTGAAGCTTTCTTT. Translated: CASSPRTGGALDTEAFF.

J is TRBJ2-2 and V is TRBV5-8; no clear D gene. Per the germline V gene, CDR1 is SGHTS and CDR2 is YDEGEE. V was shortened by 5 bases and J by 7 bases, with 9 bases between the two germline ends. This CDR3 comprises 12 residues. The DNA of the CDR3 is TGTGCCAGCAGGGGTAGTGACGGGGAGCTGTTTTTT. Residues: CASRGSDGELFF.

The genes are TRBV25-1 and TRBJ2-3; weak D call: TRBD1 (6 bases). Germline lookup yields CDR1 MGHDK and CDR2 SYGVNS. V lost 6 bases to trimming and J lost 0 bases, with 13 bases between them. CDR3 length: 15 amino acids. CDR3 sequence reads: CASSDRTTSTDTQYF. In nucleotides, the CDR3 is TGTGCCAGCAGCGACAGGACCACTAGCACAGATACGCAGTATTTT.